Below, 9 T cell receptor beta chains from the same sample are listed, as sequenced in a study of human CD8 memory T cell subsets. Libraries targeted TCR beta using 5' RACE with UMIs. Reprocessing the 5' RACE reads, TCRdb reports a single entry for every CDR3 protein and omits DNA. This sample's table reports thousands of distinct CDR3 sequences. The sample was CD8+ T cells from PBMCs. The receptors were gathered from a human donor in good health.

The V gene is TRBV11-2, the J gene TRBJ2-2; the D call from TCRdb, TRBD1, cannot be confirmed without DNA. CDR3 length: 14 residues. The germline V gene has CDR1 SGHAT and CDR2 FQNNGV. CDR3: CASSRRGNTGELFF.

Considering frequency, this clonotype is medium-sized. V usage is TRBV29-1 and J usage is TRBJ1-1. The germline gives CDR1 SQVTM, CDR2 ANQGSEA. CDR3 length: 11 residues. CDR3 residues: CSGRAYTEAFF.

The chain couples TRBV6-4 to TRBJ2-2. Germline V CDR1 and CDR2: MRHNA, SNTAGT. CDR3 length: 16 residues. CDR3 loop: CASSDSTSGNTGELFF.

The chain combines TRBV4-2 with TRBJ2-7; TCRdb calls TRBD2, which cannot be checked without DNA. The CDR3 sequence is 15 residues long. The germline gives CDR1 LGHNA, CDR2 YNFKEQ. The chain's CDR3 is CASSQTSGGHYEQYF.

The rearrangement joins TRBV7-6 to TRBJ2-1; the TRBD2 assignment by TCRdb is unverifiable without DNA. CDR3 length: 18 amino acids. The germline CDR1 and CDR2 sequences are SGHVS and FNYEAQ. CDR3 region: CASSLAGLAGAPYNEQFF.

The rearrangement uses TRBV18 and TRBJ2-4. Germline V lookup: CDR1 KGHSH, CDR2 LQKENI. The CDR3 has 15 amino acids. CDR3 sequence reads: CASSPPELAKNIQYF. Supplemented by reference TRBV18 and TRBJ2-4, the full variable domain reads NAGVMQNPRHLVRRRGQEARLRCSPMKGHSHVYWYRQLPEEGLKFMVYLQKENIIDESGMPKERFSAEFPKEGPSILRIQQVVRGDSAAYFCASSPPELAKNIQYFGAGTRLSVL.

The V and J genes are TRBV18 and TRBJ1-5. The CDR3 contains 16 residues. Germline V lookup: CDR1 KGHSH, CDR2 LQKENI. CDR3 sequence: CASSPGGVDSNQPQHF.

The genes are TRBV5-6 and TRBJ2-3. CDR3 length equals 16 residues. In germline, CDR1 is SGHDT, CDR2 YYEEEE. The CDR3 reads CASSLPLSTSTDTQYF.

The chain is built from TRBV6-6 and TRBJ2-2; lacking DNA, the TRBD2 call made by TCRdb goes unchecked. Germline V gene sequence: CDR1 MNHNY, CDR2 SVGAGI (reference sequence). This CDR3 spans 14 amino acids. CDR3 region: CASERELSTGELFF.